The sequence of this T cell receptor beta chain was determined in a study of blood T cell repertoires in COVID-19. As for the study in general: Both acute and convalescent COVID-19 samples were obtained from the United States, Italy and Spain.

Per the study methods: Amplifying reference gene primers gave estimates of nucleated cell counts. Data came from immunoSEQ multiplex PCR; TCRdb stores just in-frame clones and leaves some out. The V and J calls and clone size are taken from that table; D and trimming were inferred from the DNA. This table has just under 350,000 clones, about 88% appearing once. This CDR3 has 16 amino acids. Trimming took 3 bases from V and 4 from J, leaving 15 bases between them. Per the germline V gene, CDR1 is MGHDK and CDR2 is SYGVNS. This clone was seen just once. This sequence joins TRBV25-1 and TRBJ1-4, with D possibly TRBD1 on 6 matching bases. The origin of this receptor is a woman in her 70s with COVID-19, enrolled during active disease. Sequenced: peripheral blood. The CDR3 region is CASSDRGARGNEKLFF. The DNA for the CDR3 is TGTGCCAGCAGTGATCGGGGGGCGCGGGGTAATGAAAAACTGTTTTTT.